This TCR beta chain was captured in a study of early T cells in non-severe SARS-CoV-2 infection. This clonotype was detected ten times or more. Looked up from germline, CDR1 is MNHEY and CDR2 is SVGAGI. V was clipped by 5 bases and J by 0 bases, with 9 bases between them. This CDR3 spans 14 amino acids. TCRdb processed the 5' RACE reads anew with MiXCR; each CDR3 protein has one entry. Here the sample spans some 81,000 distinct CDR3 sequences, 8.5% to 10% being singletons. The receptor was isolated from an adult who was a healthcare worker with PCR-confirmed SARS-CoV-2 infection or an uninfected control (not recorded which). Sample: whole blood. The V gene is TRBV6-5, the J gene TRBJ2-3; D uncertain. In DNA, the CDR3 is TGTGCCAGCAGTGGTGGGATAAGCACAGATACGCAGTATTTT. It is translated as CASSGGISTDTQYF.